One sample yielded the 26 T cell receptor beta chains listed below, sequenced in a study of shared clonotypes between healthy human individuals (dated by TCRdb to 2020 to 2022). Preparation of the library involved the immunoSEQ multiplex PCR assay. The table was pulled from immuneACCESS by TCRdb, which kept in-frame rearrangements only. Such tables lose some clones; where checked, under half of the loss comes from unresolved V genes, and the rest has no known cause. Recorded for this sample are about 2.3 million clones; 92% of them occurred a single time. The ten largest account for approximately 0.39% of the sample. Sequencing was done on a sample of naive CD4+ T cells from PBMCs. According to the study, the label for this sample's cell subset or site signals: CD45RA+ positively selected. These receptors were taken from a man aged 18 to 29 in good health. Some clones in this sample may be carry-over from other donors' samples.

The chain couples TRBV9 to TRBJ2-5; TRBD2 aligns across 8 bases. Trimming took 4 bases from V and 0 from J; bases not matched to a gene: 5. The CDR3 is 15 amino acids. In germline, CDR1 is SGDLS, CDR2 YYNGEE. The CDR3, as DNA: TGTGCCAGCAGCTATAGCGGGACGTACCAAGAGACCCAGTACTTC. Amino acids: CASSYSGTYQETQYF.

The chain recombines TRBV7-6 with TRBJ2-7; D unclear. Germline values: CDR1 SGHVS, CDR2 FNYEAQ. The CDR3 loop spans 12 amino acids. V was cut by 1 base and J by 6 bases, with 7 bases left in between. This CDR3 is CASSLESAEQYF. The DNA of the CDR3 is TGTGCCAGCAGCTTAGAGTCCGCCGAGCAGTACTTC.

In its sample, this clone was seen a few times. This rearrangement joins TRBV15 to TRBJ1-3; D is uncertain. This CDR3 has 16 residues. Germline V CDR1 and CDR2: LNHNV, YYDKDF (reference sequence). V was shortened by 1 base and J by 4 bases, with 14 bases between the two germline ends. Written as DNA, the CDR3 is TGTGCCACCAGCAGAGGGGTGGGGAAAGAGGGAAACACCATATATTTT. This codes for CATSRGVGKEGNTIYF.

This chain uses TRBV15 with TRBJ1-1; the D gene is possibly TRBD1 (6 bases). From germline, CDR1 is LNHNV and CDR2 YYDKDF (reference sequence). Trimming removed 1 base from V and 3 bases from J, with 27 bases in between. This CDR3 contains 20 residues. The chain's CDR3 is CATSRGGAHRYINSYTEAFF. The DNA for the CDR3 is TGTGCCACCAGCAGAGGGGGGGCCCACCGGTATATCAATTCGTACACTGAAGCTTTCTTT.

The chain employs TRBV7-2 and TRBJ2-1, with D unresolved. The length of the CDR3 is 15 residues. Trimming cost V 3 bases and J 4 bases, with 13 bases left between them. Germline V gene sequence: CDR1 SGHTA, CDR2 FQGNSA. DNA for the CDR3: TGTGCCAGCAGCTTCGGAATCGCCGAGTACAATGAGCAGTTCTTC. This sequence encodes CASSFGIAEYNEQFF.

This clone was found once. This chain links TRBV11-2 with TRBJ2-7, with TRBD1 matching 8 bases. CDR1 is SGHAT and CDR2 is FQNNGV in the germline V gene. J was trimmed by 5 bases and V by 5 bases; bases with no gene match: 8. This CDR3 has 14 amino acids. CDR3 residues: CASSLTGVNHEQYF. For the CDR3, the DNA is TGTGCCAGCAGCCTGACAGGGGTCAACCACGAGCAGTACTTC.

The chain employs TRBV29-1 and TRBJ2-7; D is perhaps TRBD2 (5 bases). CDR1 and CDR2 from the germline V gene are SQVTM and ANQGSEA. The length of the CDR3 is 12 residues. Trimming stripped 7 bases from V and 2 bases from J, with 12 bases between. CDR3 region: CSAVTGTYEQYF. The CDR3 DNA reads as TGCAGCGCTGTGACGGGAACCTACGAGCAGTACTTC.

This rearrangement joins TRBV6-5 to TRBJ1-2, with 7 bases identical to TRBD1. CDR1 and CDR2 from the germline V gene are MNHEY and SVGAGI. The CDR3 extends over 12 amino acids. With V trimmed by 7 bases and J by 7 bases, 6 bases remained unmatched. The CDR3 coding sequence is TGTGCCAGCACCATGACAGGGTTTGGCTACACCTTC. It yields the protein CASTMTGFGYTF.

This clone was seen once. CDR3 in amino acids: CASSADPGGGNTIYF. The CDR3, as DNA: TGTGCCAGCAGCGCAGACCCCGGCGGGGGAAACACCATATATTTT. The chain recombines TRBV9 with TRBJ1-3; D ambiguous. This CDR3 contains 15 residues. The germline CDR1 and CDR2 sequences are SGDLS and YYNGEE. Trimming stripped 3 bases from V and 4 bases from J, with 14 bases between.

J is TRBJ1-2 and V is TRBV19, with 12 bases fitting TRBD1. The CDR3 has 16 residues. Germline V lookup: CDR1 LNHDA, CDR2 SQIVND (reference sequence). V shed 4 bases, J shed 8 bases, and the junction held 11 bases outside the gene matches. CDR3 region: CASSTPGQGARLGYTF. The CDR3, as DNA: TGTGCCAGTAGTACGCCGGGACAGGGGGCGCGTCTCGGCTACACCTTC.

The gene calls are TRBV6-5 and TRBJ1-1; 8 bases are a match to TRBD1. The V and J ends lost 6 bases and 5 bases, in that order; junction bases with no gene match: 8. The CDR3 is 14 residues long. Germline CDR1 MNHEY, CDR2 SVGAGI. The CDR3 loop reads CASSRDRGGTEAFF. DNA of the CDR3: TGTGCCAGCAGCCGCGACAGGGGAGGAACTGAAGCTTTCTTT.

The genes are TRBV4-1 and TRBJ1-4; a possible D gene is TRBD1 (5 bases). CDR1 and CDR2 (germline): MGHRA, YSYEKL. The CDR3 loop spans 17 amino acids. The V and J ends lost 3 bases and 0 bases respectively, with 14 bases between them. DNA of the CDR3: TGCGCCAGCAGCCACTGGGCGACAGCCGCAACTAATGAAAAACTGTTTTTT. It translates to CASSHWATAATNEKLFF.

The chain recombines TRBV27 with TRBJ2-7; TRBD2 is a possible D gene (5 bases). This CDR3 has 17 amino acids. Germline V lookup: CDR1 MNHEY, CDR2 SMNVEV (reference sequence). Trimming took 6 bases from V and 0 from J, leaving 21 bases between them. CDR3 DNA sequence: TGTGCCAGCAGGCCGTTCGCTAGCCTCTTGAGCTCCTACGAGCAGTACTTC. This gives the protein CASRPFASLLSSYEQYF.

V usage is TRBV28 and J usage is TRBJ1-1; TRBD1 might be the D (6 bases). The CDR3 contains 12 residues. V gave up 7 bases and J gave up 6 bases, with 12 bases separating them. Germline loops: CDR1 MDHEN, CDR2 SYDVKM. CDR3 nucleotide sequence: TGTGCCAGCACAAGGGGGAGCCCTGAAGCTTTCTTT. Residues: CASTRGSPEAFF.

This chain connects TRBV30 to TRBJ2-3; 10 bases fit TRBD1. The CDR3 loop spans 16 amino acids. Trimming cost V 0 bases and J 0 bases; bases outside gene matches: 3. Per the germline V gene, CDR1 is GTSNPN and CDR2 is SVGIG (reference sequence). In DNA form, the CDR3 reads TGTGCCTGGAGTGTAGGGACAGGGGCTAGCACAGATACGCAGTATTTT. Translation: CAWSVGTGASTDTQYF.

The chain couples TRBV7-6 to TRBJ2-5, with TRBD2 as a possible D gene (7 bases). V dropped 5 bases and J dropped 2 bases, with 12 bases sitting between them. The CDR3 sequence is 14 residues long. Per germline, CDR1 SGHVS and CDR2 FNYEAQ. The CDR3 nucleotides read TGTGCCAGCAGCCAGGGAGGGGGACAAGAGACCCAGTACTTC. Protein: CASSQGGGQETQYF.

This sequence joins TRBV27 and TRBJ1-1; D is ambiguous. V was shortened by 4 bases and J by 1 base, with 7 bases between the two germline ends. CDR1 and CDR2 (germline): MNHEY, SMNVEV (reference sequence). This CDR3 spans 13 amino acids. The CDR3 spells CASSWYRNTEAFF. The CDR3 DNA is TGTGCCAGCAGTTGGTATAGGAACACTGAAGCTTTCTTT.

The CDR3 nucleotides read TGTGCCATCGTAGCGGGAGGTAGCACAGATACGCAGTATTTT. Residues: CAIVAGGSTDTQYF. The chain is built from TRBV28 and TRBJ2-3; 10 bases line up with TRBD2. This CDR3 has 14 amino acids. V dropped 10 bases and J dropped 0; count of bases not matched to a gene: 4. Germline V lookup: CDR1 MDHEN, CDR2 SYDVKM.

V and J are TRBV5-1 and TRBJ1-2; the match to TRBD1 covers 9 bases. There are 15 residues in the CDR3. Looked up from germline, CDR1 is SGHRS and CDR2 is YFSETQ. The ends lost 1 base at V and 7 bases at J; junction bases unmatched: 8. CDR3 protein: CASSLRGQGDGGYTF. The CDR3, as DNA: TGCGCCAGCAGCTTGAGGGGACAGGGCGACGGTGGCTACACCTTC.

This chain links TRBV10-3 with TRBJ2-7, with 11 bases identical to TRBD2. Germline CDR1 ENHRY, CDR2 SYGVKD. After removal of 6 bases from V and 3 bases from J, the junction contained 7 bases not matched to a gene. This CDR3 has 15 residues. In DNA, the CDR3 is TGTGCCATCAGCTCCTCCGGGACTAGCGGCTACGAGCAGTACTTC. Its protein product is CAISSSGTSGYEQYF.

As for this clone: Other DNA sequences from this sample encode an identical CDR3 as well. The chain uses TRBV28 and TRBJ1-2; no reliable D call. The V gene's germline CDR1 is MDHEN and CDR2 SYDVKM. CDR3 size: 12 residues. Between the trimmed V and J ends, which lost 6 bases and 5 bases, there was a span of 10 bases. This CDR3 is CASRILGYGYTF. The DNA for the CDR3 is TGTGCCAGCAGAATTCTGGGTTATGGCTACACCTTC.

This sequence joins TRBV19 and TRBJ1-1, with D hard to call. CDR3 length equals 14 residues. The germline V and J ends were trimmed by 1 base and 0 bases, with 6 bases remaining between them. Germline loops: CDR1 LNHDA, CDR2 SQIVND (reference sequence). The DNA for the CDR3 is TGTGCCAGTAGTATAGGAGAATTGAACACTGAAGCTTTCTTT. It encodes CASSIGELNTEAFF. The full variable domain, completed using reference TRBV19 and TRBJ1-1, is DGGITQSPKYLFRKEGQNVTLSCEQNLNHDAMYWYRQDPGQGLRLIYYSQIVNDFQKGDIAEGYSVSREKKESFPLTVTSAQKNPTAFYLCASSIGELNTEAFFGQGTRLTVV.

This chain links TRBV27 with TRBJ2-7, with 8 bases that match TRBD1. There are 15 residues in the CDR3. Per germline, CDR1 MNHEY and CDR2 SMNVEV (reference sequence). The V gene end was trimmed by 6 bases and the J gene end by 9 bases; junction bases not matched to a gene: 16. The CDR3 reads CASRSLTGGFNWQYF. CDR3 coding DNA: TGTGCCAGCAGATCCCTAACAGGGGGTTTTAATTGGCAGTACTTC.

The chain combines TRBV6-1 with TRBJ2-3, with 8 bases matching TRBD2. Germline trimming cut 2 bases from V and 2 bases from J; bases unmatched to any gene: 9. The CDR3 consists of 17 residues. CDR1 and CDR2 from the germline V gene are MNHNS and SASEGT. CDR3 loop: CASSEQGLAGNTDTQYF. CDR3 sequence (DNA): TGTGCCAGCAGTGAACAGGGGCTAGCGGGCAACACAGATACGCAGTATTTT.

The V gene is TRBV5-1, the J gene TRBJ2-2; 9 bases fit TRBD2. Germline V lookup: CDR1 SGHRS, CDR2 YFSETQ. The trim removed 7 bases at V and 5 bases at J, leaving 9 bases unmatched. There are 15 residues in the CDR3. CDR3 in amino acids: CASGIAGVRTGELFF. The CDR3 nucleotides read TGCGCCAGCGGAATAGCGGGAGTGAGAACCGGGGAGCTGTTTTTT.

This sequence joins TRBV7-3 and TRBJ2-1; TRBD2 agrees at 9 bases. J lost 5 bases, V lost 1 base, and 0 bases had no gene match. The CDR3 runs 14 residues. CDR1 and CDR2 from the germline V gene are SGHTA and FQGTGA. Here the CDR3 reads CASSLSGRDNEQFF. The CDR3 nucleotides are TGTGCCAGCAGCTTAAGCGGGAGGGACAATGAGCAGTTCTTC.